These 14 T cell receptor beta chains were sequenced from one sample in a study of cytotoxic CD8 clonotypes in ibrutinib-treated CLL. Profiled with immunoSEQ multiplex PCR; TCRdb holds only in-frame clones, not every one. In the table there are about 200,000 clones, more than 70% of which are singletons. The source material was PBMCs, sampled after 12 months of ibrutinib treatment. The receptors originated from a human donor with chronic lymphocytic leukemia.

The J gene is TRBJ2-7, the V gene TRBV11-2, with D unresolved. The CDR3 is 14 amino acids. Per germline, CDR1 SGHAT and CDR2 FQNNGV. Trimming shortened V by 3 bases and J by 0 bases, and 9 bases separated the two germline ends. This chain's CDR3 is CASSLGPISYEQYF. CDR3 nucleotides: TGTGCCAGCAGCTTGGGTCCCATCTCCTACGAGCAGTACTTC.

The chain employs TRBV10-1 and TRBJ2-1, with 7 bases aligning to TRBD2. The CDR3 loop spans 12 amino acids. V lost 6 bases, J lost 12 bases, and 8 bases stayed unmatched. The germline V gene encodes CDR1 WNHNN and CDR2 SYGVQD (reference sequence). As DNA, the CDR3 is TGCGCCAGCAGACCCCAGGGAGGGCCGCAGTTCTTC. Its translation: CASRPQGGPQFF.

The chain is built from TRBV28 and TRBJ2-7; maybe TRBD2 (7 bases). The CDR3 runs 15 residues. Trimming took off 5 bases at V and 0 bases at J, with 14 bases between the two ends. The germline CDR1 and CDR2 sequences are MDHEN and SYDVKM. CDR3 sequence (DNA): TGTGCCAGCAGTACGGGGGGCGGGACCTCCTACGAGCAGTACTTC. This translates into CASSTGGGTSYEQYF.

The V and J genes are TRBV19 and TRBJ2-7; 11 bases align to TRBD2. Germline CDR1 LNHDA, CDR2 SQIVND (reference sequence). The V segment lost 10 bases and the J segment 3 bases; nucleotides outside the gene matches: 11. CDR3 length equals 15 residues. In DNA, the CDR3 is TGTGCCACCCAGCCAACCGGGACTAGCGGCTACGAGCAGTACTTC. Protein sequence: CATQPTGTSGYEQYF.

The CDR3 nucleotides read TGTGCCAGCAGCTTGGCCATGGGGGTGGCGACAGATACGCAGTATTTT. Translation: CASSLAMGVATDTQYF. This rearrangement joins TRBV5-5 to TRBJ2-3; perhaps D is TRBD1 or TRBD2 (5 bases each). Trimming cost V 0 bases and J 3 bases, with 14 bases left between them. This CDR3 region has 16 residues. The V gene's germline CDR1 is SGHKS and CDR2 YYEKEE (reference sequence). The full variable domain, rest sourced from reference TRBV5-5 and TRBJ2-3, is DAGVTQSPTHLIKTRGQQVTLRCSPISGHKSVSWYQQVLGQGPQFIFQYYEKEERGRGNFPDRFSARQFPNYSSELNVNALLLGDSALYLCASSLAMGVATDTQYFGPGTRLTVL.

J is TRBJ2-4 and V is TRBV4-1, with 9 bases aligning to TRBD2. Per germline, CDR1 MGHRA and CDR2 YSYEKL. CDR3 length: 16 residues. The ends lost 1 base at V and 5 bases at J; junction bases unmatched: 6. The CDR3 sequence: CASSQGAGGPQNIQYF. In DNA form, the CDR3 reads TGCGCCAGCAGCCAAGGTGCGGGAGGGCCACAAAACATTCAGTACTTC.

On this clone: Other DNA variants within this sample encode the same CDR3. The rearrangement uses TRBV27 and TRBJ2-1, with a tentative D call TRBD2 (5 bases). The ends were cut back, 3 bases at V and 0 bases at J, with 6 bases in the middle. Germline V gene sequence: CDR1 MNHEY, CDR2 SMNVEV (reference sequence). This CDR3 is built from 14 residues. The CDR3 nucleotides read TGTGCCAGCAGTTTGGGGAGCTCCTACAATGAGCAGTTCTTC. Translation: CASSLGSSYNEQFF.

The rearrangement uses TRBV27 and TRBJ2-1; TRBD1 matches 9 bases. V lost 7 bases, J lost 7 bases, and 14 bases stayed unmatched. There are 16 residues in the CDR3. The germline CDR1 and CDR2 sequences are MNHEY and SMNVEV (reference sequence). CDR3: CASTKLTGGPLNEQFF. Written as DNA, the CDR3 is TGTGCCAGCACCAAACTGACAGGGGGACCCTTGAATGAGCAGTTCTTC.

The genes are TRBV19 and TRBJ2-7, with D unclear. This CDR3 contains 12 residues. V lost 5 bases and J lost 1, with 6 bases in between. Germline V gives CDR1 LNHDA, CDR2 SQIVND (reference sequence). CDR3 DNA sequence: TGTGCCAGTAGTTCCGTTTCCTACGAGCAGTACTTC. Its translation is CASSSVSYEQYF.

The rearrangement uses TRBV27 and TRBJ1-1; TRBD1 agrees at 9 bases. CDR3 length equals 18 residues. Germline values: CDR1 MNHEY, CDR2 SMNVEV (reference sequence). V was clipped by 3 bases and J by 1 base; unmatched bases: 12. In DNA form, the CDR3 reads TGTGCCAGCAGTTTCCACGCCGGGACAGGGTATTCGAACACTGAAGCTTTCTTT. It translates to CASSFHAGTGYSNTEAFF.

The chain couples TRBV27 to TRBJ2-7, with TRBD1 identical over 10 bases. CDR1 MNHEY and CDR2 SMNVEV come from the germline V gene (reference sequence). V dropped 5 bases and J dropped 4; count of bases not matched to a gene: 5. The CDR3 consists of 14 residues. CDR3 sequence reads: CASSPGQGRYEQYF. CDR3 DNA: TGTGCCAGCAGTCCGGGACAGGGGAGGTACGAGCAGTACTTC.

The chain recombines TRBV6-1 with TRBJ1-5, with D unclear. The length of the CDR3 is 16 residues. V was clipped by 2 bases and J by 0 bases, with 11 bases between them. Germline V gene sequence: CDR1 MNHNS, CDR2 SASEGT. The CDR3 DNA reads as TGTGCCAGCAGTGAATTCTCCGGGGATAGCAATCAGCCCCAGCATTTT. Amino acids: CASSEFSGDSNQPQHF.

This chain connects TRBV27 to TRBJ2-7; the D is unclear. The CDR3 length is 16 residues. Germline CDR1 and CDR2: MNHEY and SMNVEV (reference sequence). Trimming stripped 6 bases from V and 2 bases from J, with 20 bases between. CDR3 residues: CASSRAVGLTTYEQYF. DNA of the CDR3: TGTGCCAGCAGCCGGGCCGTCGGCCTTACGACCTACGAGCAGTACTTC.

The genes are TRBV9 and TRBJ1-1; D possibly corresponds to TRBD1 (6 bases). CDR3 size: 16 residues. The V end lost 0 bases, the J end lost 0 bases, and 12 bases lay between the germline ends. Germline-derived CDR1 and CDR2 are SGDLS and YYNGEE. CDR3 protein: CASSVVGGLMNTEAFF. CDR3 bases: TGTGCCAGCAGCGTAGTCGGGGGGCTTATGAACACTGAAGCTTTCTTT.